A selection of T cell receptor beta chains follows, all from one sample in a study of regulatory and conventional T cells in RAG deficiency. Data came from immunoSEQ multiplex PCR; TCRdb stores just in-frame clones and leaves some out. Found here are around 31,000 clones, around 89% of them singletons; the top ten hold approximately 5.6%. Another study also made use of these data, one on regulatory T cells.

The specimen was CD8+ T cells sorted from blood. Receptor source: a human donor in good health. Both conserved end residues are part of each CDR3. Fields, in order: V gene, J gene, D gene, clone size, CDR3 DNA, CDR3 protein. A D gene is named only where the DNA matches it firmly. Some rows have no size entry. The others give once, few or many, or a class for an expanded clone.

V gene: TRBV27
J gene: TRBJ2-3
D gene: .
clone size: few
CDR3 DNA: TGTGCCAGCGGCACAGATACGCAGTATTTT
CDR3 protein: CASGTDTQYF

V gene: TRBV6-6
J gene: TRBJ1-4
D gene: TRBD1
clone size: .
CDR3 DNA: TGTGCCAGCAGTTCACAGGGGAATCCTAATGAAAAACTGTTTTTT
CDR3 protein: CASSSQGNPNEKLFF

V gene: TRBV5-1
J gene: TRBJ1-2
D gene: .
clone size: .
CDR3 DNA: TGCGCCAGCAGCTTGGGACAGGCCTACACCTTC
CDR3 protein: CASSLGQAYTF

V gene: TRBV13
J gene: TRBJ2-2
D gene: .
clone size: .
CDR3 DNA: TGTGCCAGCAGCTTAAGGACGGCTCCCGGGGAGCTGTTTTTT
CDR3 protein: CASSLRTAPGELFF

V gene: TRBV9
J gene: TRBJ2-7
D gene: .
clone size: .
CDR3 DNA: TGTGCCAGCAGCGCGGACTATTATAGCTCCTACGAGCAGTACTTC
CDR3 protein: CASSADYYSSYEQYF

V gene: TRBV5-1
J gene: TRBJ1-2
D gene: TRBD1
clone size: .
CDR3 DNA: TGCGCCAGCAGCACTGGGACAGGGGGCTACTATGGCTACACCTTC
CDR3 protein: CASSTGTGGYYGYTF

V gene: TRBV11-3
J gene: TRBJ2-2
D gene: TRBD2
clone size: .
CDR3 DNA: TGTGCCAGCAGCTCCCGGACTAGTATCGGGGAGCTGTTTTTT
CDR3 protein: CASSSRTSIGELFF

V gene: TRBV11-2
J gene: TRBJ2-1
D gene: .
clone size: .
CDR3 DNA: TGTGCCAGCAGCTTTGGGAGCAATGAGCAGTTCTTC
CDR3 protein: CASSFGSNEQFF

V gene: TRBV19
J gene: TRBJ2-7
D gene: TRBD1
clone size: .
CDR3 DNA: TGTGCCAGTAGTATAGGACAGGGGGCCTACGAGCAGTACTTC
CDR3 protein: CASSIGQGAYEQYF

V gene: TRBV28
J gene: TRBJ2-1
D gene: .
clone size: .
CDR3 DNA: TGTGCCAGCAGTGGATACGACTTTACAGGATCTCTCAATGAGCAGTTCTTC
CDR3 protein: CASSGYDFTGSLNEQFF

V gene: TRBV6-5
J gene: TRBJ2-3
D gene: TRBD2
clone size: once
CDR3 DNA: TGTGCCAGCAGTAATGAGCGGGGGGGCACAGATACGCAGTATTTT
CDR3 protein: CASSNERGGTDTQYF

V gene: TRBV19
J gene: TRBJ1-5
D gene: .
clone size: .
CDR3 DNA: TGTGCCATCAAAAGGGGGAATCAGCCCCAGCATTTT
CDR3 protein: CAIKRGNQPQHF

V gene: TRBV19
J gene: TRBJ1-2
D gene: TRBD1
clone size: .
CDR3 DNA: TGTGCCAGTAGTATAGGAACTGCCGGGACAGGGAAGGCCCCTGACTACACCTTC
CDR3 protein: CASSIGTAGTGKAPDYTF

V gene: TRBV25-1
J gene: TRBJ1-2
D gene: .
clone size: .
CDR3 DNA: TGTGCCAGCAAATTCGGTGAATATGGCTACACCTTC
CDR3 protein: CASKFGEYGYTF

V gene: TRBV7-3
J gene: TRBJ2-1
D gene: TRBD2
clone size: .
CDR3 DNA: TGTGCCAGCAGCTCCGGGACTAGCGGTCCTCTCAATGAGCAGTTCTTC
CDR3 protein: CASSSGTSGPLNEQFF

V gene: TRBV25-1
J gene: TRBJ2-5
D gene: TRBD2
clone size: .
CDR3 DNA: TGTGCCAGCAGTGTGGGTAGCGGGGAAGAGACCCAGTACTTC
CDR3 protein: CASSVGSGEETQYF

V gene: TRBV6-5
J gene: TRBJ2-3
D gene: TRBD1
clone size: .
CDR3 DNA: TGTGCCAGCAGTCCCGGGACAGGACCCACAGATACGCAGTATTTT
CDR3 protein: CASSPGTGPTDTQYF

V gene: TRBV7-3
J gene: TRBJ1-2
D gene: .
clone size: .
CDR3 DNA: TGTGCCAGCAGCCCCACCCCCGGGGGGGGGCAAGGCTACACCTTC
CDR3 protein: CASSPTPGGGQGYTF

V gene: TRBV7-9
J gene: TRBJ2-5
D gene: .
clone size: few
CDR3 DNA: TGTGCCAGCAGTTATGAAGGGACCCAGTACTTC
CDR3 protein: CASSYEGTQYF

V gene: TRBV27
J gene: TRBJ2-2
D gene: .
clone size: .
CDR3 DNA: TGTGCCAGCAGCCTCCGTGTGGAGTCTAGGGAGCTGTTTTTT
CDR3 protein: CASSLRVESRELFF

V gene: TRBV4-1
J gene: TRBJ2-1
D gene: TRBD2
clone size: .
CDR3 DNA: TGCGCCAGCAGCCAAGAGAAACTAGCGGGTGACAATGAGCAGTTCTTC
CDR3 protein: CASSQEKLAGDNEQFF

V gene: TRBV27
J gene: TRBJ2-7
D gene: TRBD1
clone size: .
CDR3 DNA: TGTGCCAGCGGCTTGCCGGGACAGGGGTTTAACGAGCAGTACTTC
CDR3 protein: CASGLPGQGFNEQYF

V gene: TRBV27
J gene: TRBJ1-1
D gene: TRBD1
clone size: .
CDR3 DNA: TGTGCCAGCAGTCCCTCCGGGACAGGGCTGAACACTGAAGCTTTCTTT
CDR3 protein: CASSPSGTGLNTEAFF

V gene: TRBV10-2
J gene: TRBJ1-2
D gene: .
clone size: .
CDR3 DNA: TGCGCCAGCGCTACAAATACAGGGTATGGCTACACCTTC
CDR3 protein: CASATNTGYGYTF

V gene: TRBV6-1
J gene: TRBJ2-7
D gene: TRBD2
clone size: .
CDR3 DNA: TGTGCCAGCAAAGCTAGCGGGTCATCCTACGAGCAGTACTTC
CDR3 protein: CASKASGSSYEQYF

V gene: TRBV29-1
J gene: TRBJ1-4
D gene: .
clone size: .
CDR3 DNA: TGCAGCGTTGTGGCGCTTGGGGGGAACGAAAAACTGTTTTTT
CDR3 protein: CSVVALGGNEKLFF

V gene: TRBV7-6
J gene: TRBJ1-5
D gene: .
clone size: .
CDR3 DNA: TGTGCCAGCAGCTTAGGAAGCCTTCAGGGAGATCAGCCCCAGCATTTT
CDR3 protein: CASSLGSLQGDQPQHF

V gene: TRBV6-6
J gene: TRBJ2-2
D gene: .
clone size: .
CDR3 DNA: TGTGCCAGCACCCCCGGGCGACAGGTTACCGGGGAGCTGTTTTTT
CDR3 protein: CASTPGRQVTGELFF

V gene: TRBV9
J gene: TRBJ2-3
D gene: .
clone size: .
CDR3 DNA: TGTGCCAGCAGCGTAGAAAATAGGAAAGATACGCAGTATTTT
CDR3 protein: CASSVENRKDTQYF

V gene: TRBV2
J gene: TRBJ2-5
D gene: .
clone size: .
CDR3 DNA: TGTGCCAGGGGGACCAGCCAAGAGACCCAGTACTTC
CDR3 protein: CARGTSQETQYF

V gene: TRBV27
J gene: TRBJ2-5
D gene: .
clone size: .
CDR3 DNA: TGTGCCAGCAGTTTAATAGGGGGCCAAGAGACCCAGTACTTC
CDR3 protein: CASSLIGGQETQYF

V gene: TRBV25-1
J gene: TRBJ1-1
D gene: .
clone size: .
CDR3 DNA: TGTGCCAGCAGTGAATGGGAGGAGCTGAACACTGAAGCTTTCTTT
CDR3 protein: CASSEWEELNTEAFF

V gene: TRBV6-5
J gene: TRBJ2-2
D gene: .
clone size: .
CDR3 DNA: TGTGCCAGCAGCCCCGAGGGAACCGGGGAGCTGTTTTTT
CDR3 protein: CASSPEGTGELFF

V gene: TRBV6-5
J gene: TRBJ2-1
D gene: .
clone size: .
CDR3 DNA: TGTGCCAGCAGTATCCTATTGAGCAATGAGCAGTTCTTC
CDR3 protein: CASSILLSNEQFF

V gene: TRBV6-1
J gene: TRBJ2-7
D gene: .
clone size: .
CDR3 DNA: TGTGCCAGCAGTGCCCGGTACGAGCAGTACTTC
CDR3 protein: CASSARYEQYF

V gene: TRBV7-3
J gene: TRBJ1-3
D gene: .
clone size: .
CDR3 DNA: TGTGCCAGCAGCTTAGAGAGGCCGGTAGACACCATATATTTT
CDR3 protein: CASSLERPVDTIYF

V gene: TRBV28
J gene: TRBJ2-2
D gene: .
clone size: .
CDR3 DNA: TGTGCCAGCAGTTTCCGGACTGGGGATTACACCGGGGAGCTGTTTTTT
CDR3 protein: CASSFRTGDYTGELFF

V gene: TRBV5-8
J gene: TRBJ1-2
D gene: .
clone size: .
CDR3 DNA: TGTGCCAGCAGCCCCGGGACCGCACTTGCCTACACCTTC
CDR3 protein: CASSPGTALAYTF

V gene: TRBV6-5
J gene: TRBJ1-2
D gene: .
clone size: once
CDR3 DNA: TGTGCCAGCAGTTACTCGGGGGCGGGCTACACCTTC
CDR3 protein: CASSYSGAGYTF

V gene: TRBV4-2
J gene: TRBJ2-2
D gene: TRBD2
clone size: .
CDR3 DNA: TGTGCCAGCAGCCAAGCACCCCGGGACTACACGAACACCGGGGAGCTGTTTTTT
CDR3 protein: CASSQAPRDYTNTGELFF

V gene: TRBV11-2
J gene: TRBJ1-1
D gene: .
clone size: few
CDR3 DNA: TGTGCCAGCAGCTTTTTCTTGGGGGGTGAATACACTGAAGCTTTCTTT
CDR3 protein: CASSFFLGGEYTEAFF

V gene: TRBV28
J gene: TRBJ2-3
D gene: TRBD2
clone size: .
CDR3 DNA: TGTGCCAGCAGTTCCCCTAGCGGGGGGACCTCTAGTCCCACAGATACGCAGTATTTT
CDR3 protein: CASSSPSGGTSSPTDTQYF

V gene: TRBV5-8
J gene: TRBJ2-5
D gene: .
clone size: .
CDR3 DNA: TGTGCCAGCAGCTTGGCTAGGGTTAGGTACCAAGAGACCCAGTACTTC
CDR3 protein: CASSLARVRYQETQYF

V gene: TRBV5-1
J gene: TRBJ1-3
D gene: .
clone size: .
CDR3 DNA: TGCGCCAGCAGCTTGGATCCGGCGAGCTCTGGAAACACCATATATTTT
CDR3 protein: CASSLDPASSGNTIYF

V gene: TRBV6-6
J gene: TRBJ1-3
D gene: .
clone size: once
CDR3 DNA: TGTGCCAGCAGTTATGGGGTAGAGGCTGGAAACACCATATATTTT
CDR3 protein: CASSYGVEAGNTIYF

V gene: TRBV7-6
J gene: TRBJ2-3
D gene: .
clone size: once
CDR3 DNA: TGTGCCAGCAGCTCATTAACAGATACGCAGTATTTT
CDR3 protein: CASSSLTDTQYF

V gene: TRBV7-8
J gene: TRBJ2-1
D gene: .
clone size: .
CDR3 DNA: TGTGCCAGCAGCCCTTACCGGGGCCTGAATGAGCAGTTCTTC
CDR3 protein: CASSPYRGLNEQFF

V gene: TRBV5-1
J gene: TRBJ1-6
D gene: TRBD1
clone size: .
CDR3 DNA: TGCGCCAGCAGCGAGAGGACAGGGAGAAATTCACCCCTCCACTTT
CDR3 protein: CASSERTGRNSPLHF

V gene: TRBV13
J gene: TRBJ2-7
D gene: .
clone size: .
CDR3 DNA: TGTGCCAGCAGCTTAGGCCCGGGACCTGCCTACGAGCAGTACTTC
CDR3 protein: CASSLGPGPAYEQYF

V gene: TRBV6-6
J gene: TRBJ1-2
D gene: .
clone size: .
CDR3 DNA: TGTGCCAGCTGGGGGCAGGGCATTAACTATGGCTACACCTTC
CDR3 protein: CASWGQGINYGYTF

V gene: TRBV10-2
J gene: TRBJ2-1
D gene: TRBD2
clone size: .
CDR3 DNA: TGCGCCAGCAGTCGGGTTCGAGCGGGGGGCGATGAGCAGTTCTTC
CDR3 protein: CASSRVRAGGDEQFF

V gene: TRBV15
J gene: TRBJ1-5
D gene: .
clone size: few
CDR3 DNA: TGTGCCACCGGGGAGAGCAATCAGCCCCAGCATTTT
CDR3 protein: CATGESNQPQHF